Each of the 30 T cell receptor beta chains below was sequenced from the same sample in a study of vaccination effects on CD4 cells after COVID-19. Clones were read by immunoSEQ multiplex PCR, and TCRdb kept only the in-frame ones, dropping some. The repertoire consists of some 30,000 clones, with 55% to 70% occurring once and the leading ten covering approximately 8.9%. Antigen-specific CD4+ T cell clonotypes were called by their expansion after viral peptide-pool culture in ViraFEST. When nine to ten days of culture had elapsed, CD4+ T cells were isolated. Either the BNT162b2 or mRNA-1273 vaccine was given to participants in two doses. No antigens are known for them. The sample in question was CD4+ T cells from PBMCs cultured with SARS-CoV-2 spike peptides, obtained after COVID-19 vaccination. These receptors were collected from a human donor who received a COVID-19 vaccine.

Within the sample, this clone is medium-sized (0.01 to 0.1%). CDR3 region: CASSQDARGGSGNTIYF. CDR3 sequence (DNA): TGTGCCAGCAGCCAAGATGCCAGGGGGGGCTCTGGAAACACCATATATTTT. The rearrangement uses TRBV4-2 and TRBJ1-3; 7 nucleotides align to TRBD1. Germline-derived CDR1 and CDR2 are LGHNA and YNFKEQ. This CDR3 comprises 17 residues. V shed 0 bases and J 0 bases; nucleotides not matched to a gene: 5.

This sequence joins TRBV11-2 and TRBJ2-5; D remains ambiguous. Trimming shortened V by 7 bases and J by 2 bases, and 11 bases separated the two germline ends. Germline CDR1 reads SGHAT; CDR2 reads FQNNGV. This CDR3 has 13 amino acids. The CDR3 is CASNLPPQETQYF. CDR3 DNA sequence: TGTGCCAGCAACCTGCCCCCTCAAGAGACCCAGTACTTC.

V gene TRBV2 combines with J gene TRBJ2-5; a possible D gene is TRBD1 (5 bases). The germline V gene encodes CDR1 SNHLY and CDR2 FYNNEI. V shed 7 bases and J shed 3 bases, with 18 bases lying between them. CDR3 length: 15 amino acids. The CDR3 protein is CASTERGREEETQYF. The CDR3 nucleotides are TGTGCCAGCACCGAAAGGGGTCGAGAGGAAGAGACCCAGTACTTC.

The chain has TRBV9 and TRBJ2-2, with no clear D. The CDR3 spans 15 residues. CDR1 and CDR2 from the germline V gene are SGDLS and YYNGEE. The ends were cut back, 0 bases at V and 4 bases at J, with 10 bases in the middle. The CDR3 DNA reads TGTGCCAGCAGCGTAGTAAATAGTGGCACCGGGGAGCTGTTTTTT. Its translation: CASSVVNSGTGELFF.

V gene TRBV29-1 combines with J gene TRBJ2-3; 10 bases are a match to TRBD2. J gave up 1 base and V 2 bases, and 0 bases lay outside the gene matches. The CDR3 contains 14 residues. The germline V gene has CDR1 SQVTM and CDR2 ANQGSEA. Here the CDR3 reads CSVESGRGTDTQYF. The DNA for the CDR3 is TGCAGCGTTGAAAGCGGGAGGGGCACAGATACGCAGTATTTT.

V and J are TRBV18 and TRBJ1-1, with D uncertain. Germline V gene data show CDR1 as KGHSH and CDR2 as LQKENI. The V and J ends lost 5 bases and 1 base respectively, with 8 bases between them. The length of the CDR3 is 13 residues. This CDR3 is CASSVGENTEAFF. Here the CDR3 DNA reads TGTGCCAGCTCAGTCGGAGAGAACACTGAAGCTTTCTTT.

The chain has TRBV18 and TRBJ2-7; TRBD2 aligns across 10 bases. This CDR3 contains 15 residues. V was pared by 1 base and J by 5 bases, with 5 bases of the junction left unmatched. Germline V gene data show CDR1 as KGHSH and CDR2 as LQKENI. The CDR3 DNA reads TGTGCCAGCTCACCACGGGCTAGCGGGGGTGACGAGCAGTACTTC. Its protein is CASSPRASGGDEQYF.

V and J are TRBV24-1 and TRBJ2-5; 11 bases line up with TRBD2. The CDR3 has 16 residues. V lost 3 bases, J lost 2 bases, and 4 bases stayed unmatched. CDR1 KGHDR and CDR2 SFDVKD come from the germline V gene. CDR3 coding DNA: TGTGCCACCAGTGATGTTCCTAGCGGGGGGCAAGAGACCCAGTACTTC. Protein sequence: CATSDVPSGGQETQYF.

This clone was recorded only once. The chain links TRBV19 to TRBJ2-7; TRBD1 might be the D (5 bases). This CDR3 has 17 amino acids. V was clipped by 3 bases and J by 0 bases, with 18 bases between them. Germline lookup yields CDR1 LNHDA and CDR2 SQIVND (reference sequence). The CDR3 loop reads CASSIDGASAVSYEQYF. In DNA, the CDR3 is TGTGCCAGTAGTATTGATGGGGCGAGTGCAGTCTCCTACGAGCAGTACTTC.

This clone was recorded a few times. The chain carries TRBV10-3 and TRBJ2-7; 9 bases match TRBD1. V lost 5 bases to trimming and J lost 5 bases; unmatched junction nucleotides: 7. The CDR3 consists of 14 residues. Germline assignment: CDR1 ENHRY and CDR2 SYGVKD. CDR3 DNA sequence: TGTGCCATCAGTCCGGGACAGGGTTCCCACGAGCAGTACTTC. Protein sequence: CAISPGQGSHEQYF.

The J gene is TRBJ1-1, the V gene TRBV18; 8 positions match TRBD1. After removal of 2 bases from V and 6 bases from J, the junction contained 8 bases not matched to a gene. Per germline, CDR1 KGHSH and CDR2 LQKENI. This CDR3 has 15 residues. The CDR3 DNA is TGTGCCAGCTCACCAAATGCTCCACAGGGGGCTGAAGCTTTCTTT. Its translation is CASSPNAPQGAEAFF.

V usage is TRBV9 and J usage is TRBJ2-1; TRBD2 matches 7 bases. Germline V gene sequence: CDR1 SGDLS, CDR2 YYNGEE. The V segment lost 4 bases and the J segment 8 bases; nucleotides outside the gene matches: 18. The CDR3 length is 17 residues. CDR3 residues: CASSPRLLAVARYEQFF. The CDR3 DNA is TGTGCCAGCAGCCCCCGATTGCTAGCGGTAGCCCGGTATGAGCAGTTCTTC.

This chain uses TRBV5-1 with TRBJ2-5; perhaps TRBD1 as D (6 bases). Germline V gene data show CDR1 as SGHRS and CDR2 as YFSETQ. Trimming took 4 bases from V and 1 from J, leaving 11 bases between them. CDR3 size: 14 residues. The CDR3 DNA reads TGCGCCAGCAGCCAGGACAGCATCCAAGAGACCCAGTACTTC. Translating gives CASSQDSIQETQYF. Variable domain in full (rest from reference TRBV5-1 and TRBJ2-5): KAGVTQTPRYLIKTRGQQVTLSCSPISGHRSVSWYQQTPGQGLQFLFEYFSETQRNKGNFPGRFSGRQFSNSRSEMNVSTLELGDSALYLCASSQDSIQETQYFGPGTRLLVL.

This chain connects TRBV11-3 to TRBJ2-7, with a possible D match to TRBD2 (6 bases). Germline V gene data show CDR1 as SGHNT and CDR2 as YENEEA. CDR3 length: 13 amino acids. The V end was cut by 5 bases, the J end by 2 bases, with 10 bases between. CDR3 region: CASSRAGAYEQYF. The CDR3 DNA is TGTGCCAGCAGCCGAGCGGGCGCCTACGAGCAGTACTTC.

The rearrangement links TRBV5-1 to TRBJ1-4; D ambiguous. The germline gives CDR1 SGHRS, CDR2 YFSETQ. Trimming left V 1 base short and J 3 bases short, with 16 bases between. The CDR3 is 17 residues long. CDR3 coding DNA: TGCGCCAGCAGCTTGACGCCAACGAAGGGCGCTAATGAAAAACTGTTTTTT. It is translated as CASSLTPTKGANEKLFF.

This clone was counted once. The DNA of the CDR3 is TGTGCCAGCAGCGTAGATTCCGGGATGGTACCCGGGGAGCTGTTTTTT. Protein sequence: CASSVDSGMVPGELFF. The V call is TRBV9, the J call TRBJ2-2, with a tentative D call TRBD2 (5 bases). Germline CDR1 is SGDLS and CDR2 is YYNGEE. The CDR3 contains 16 residues. Trimming took 0 bases from V and 6 from J, leaving 15 bases between them.

This chain links TRBV18 with TRBJ1-5; D remains ambiguous. The germline CDR1 and CDR2 sequences are KGHSH and LQKENI. Between the trimmed V and J ends, which lost 2 bases and 2 bases, there was a span of 16 bases. The CDR3 has 17 residues. The CDR3 sequence is CASSPRPNPPGNQPQHF. In DNA form, the CDR3 reads TGTGCCAGCTCACCAAGGCCGAATCCTCCGGGCAATCAGCCCCAGCATTTT.

The chain employs TRBV6-6 and TRBJ1-3, with 10 positions matching TRBD1. This CDR3 has 15 amino acids. The germline gives CDR1 MNHNY, CDR2 SVGAGI (reference sequence). The junction had 6 bases not matched to a gene; V was cut back by 2 bases and J by 8 bases. The chain's CDR3 is CASSYGGQGSDTIYF. CDR3 bases: TGTGCCAGCAGTTACGGGGGACAGGGGTCGGACACCATATATTTT.

V is TRBV7-9 and J is TRBJ2-5, with a possible D match to TRBD2 (5 bases). V lost 6 bases and J lost 4, with 18 bases in between. CDR1 and CDR2 (germline): SEHNR, FQNEAQ (reference sequence). The CDR3 length is 15 residues. CDR3 sequence (DNA): TGTGCCAGCAGGCTCTCTAGAGTAGGAGGAGAGACCCAGTACTTC. Its translation is CASRLSRVGGETQYF.

The chain carries TRBV4-1 and TRBJ1-4, with 8 bases that match TRBD1. The V gene's germline CDR1 is MGHRA and CDR2 YSYEKL. The trim removed 5 bases at V and 6 bases at J, leaving 8 bases unmatched. The CDR3 has 15 residues. CDR3: CASSRGQGGYEKLFF. In DNA form, the CDR3 reads TGCGCCAGCAGCAGAGGACAGGGAGGTTATGAAAAACTGTTTTTT.

The J gene is TRBJ1-1, the V gene TRBV7-9; no definite D call. This CDR3 has 13 residues. The V gene lost 4 bases and the J gene lost 3 bases, with 9 bases spanning the gap. Germline CDR1 is SEHNR and CDR2 is FQNEAQ (reference sequence). The CDR3 DNA sequence: TGTGCCAGCAGCTATAGAAGGGACACTGAAGCTTTCTTT. Protein sequence: CASSYRRDTEAFF.

This clone was counted a few times. The chain combines TRBV29-1 with TRBJ2-3; TRBD2 matches at 9 bases. Germline V CDR1 and CDR2: SQVTM, ANQGSEA. This CDR3 has 16 amino acids. Trimming at V came to 4 bases and at J to 3 bases, leaving 11 bases not matched to a gene. This CDR3 is CSVVPRGAGGTDTQYF. CDR3 DNA: TGCAGCGTTGTACCCCGTGGGGCGGGAGGGACAGATACGCAGTATTTT.

The chain recombines TRBV6-5 with TRBJ2-7; possible D gene TRBD1, 5 bases. The CDR3 covers 13 residues. The ends were cut back, 6 bases at V and 2 bases at J, with 11 bases in the middle. Germline CDR1 reads MNHEY; CDR2 reads SVGAGI. The CDR3 nucleotides are TGTGCCAGCAGGATAGACAGTACCTACGAGCAGTACTTC. This encodes CASRIDSTYEQYF.

The chain combines TRBV6-5 with TRBJ2-5; D remains ambiguous. Trimming stripped 0 bases from V and 2 bases from J, with 13 bases between. CDR1 and CDR2 from the germline V gene are MNHEY and SVGAGI. There are 16 residues in the CDR3. The CDR3 spells CASSYSMSLGQETQYF. The CDR3 DNA reads as TGTGCCAGCAGTTACTCGATGAGTCTGGGTCAAGAGACCCAGTACTTC.

This clone has only one observation. This chain joins TRBV5-4 and TRBJ2-5; 7 bases match TRBD2. Germline loops: CDR1 SGHNT, CDR2 YYREEE (reference sequence). CDR3 length: 15 residues. The V segment lost 1 base and the J segment 3 bases; nucleotides outside the gene matches: 6. CDR3 nucleotide sequence: TGTGCCAGCAGCTTGAAGGTCGCGGGAGAAGAGACCCAGTACTTC. It translates to CASSLKVAGEETQYF.

This clone was seen a few times. V gene TRBV2 combines with J gene TRBJ1-2; no firm D call. CDR1 SNHLY and CDR2 FYNNEI come from the germline V gene. The V and J ends lost 3 bases and 5 bases respectively, with 13 bases between them. This CDR3 spans 14 amino acids. The CDR3 bases are TGTGCCAGCAGTGAGGAGGTTGGAGGGTATGGCTACACCTTC. Translating it yields CASSEEVGGYGYTF.

This clone was seen more than once but under ten times. CDR3 residues: CASSSETGTSGRYF. The DNA of the CDR3 is TGTGCCAGCAGCTCGGAGACCGGGACTAGCGGCCGGTACTTC. The chain recombines TRBV7-9 with TRBJ2-4; TRBD2 matches 11 bases. CDR3 length: 14 residues. CDR1 is SEHNR, CDR2 FQNEAQ, per germline (reference sequence). The V segment lost 4 bases and the J segment 15 bases; nucleotides outside the gene matches: 11.

The chain joins TRBV6-5 to TRBJ2-3; TRBD2 might be the D (6 bases). The CDR3 runs 13 residues. Trimming pared 6 bases from V and 6 bases from J, leaving 13 bases between. Germline CDR1 reads MNHEY; CDR2 reads SVGAGI. As DNA, the CDR3 is TGTGCCAGCAGGGCCGGGACTCCGGATACGCAGTATTTT. Translated, it gives CASRAGTPDTQYF.

The chain couples TRBV9 to TRBJ2-5, with a weak D call TRBD2 (5 bases). Trimming cost V 1 base and J 5 bases, with 24 bases left between them. This CDR3 is built from 18 residues. Per the germline V gene, CDR1 is SGDLS and CDR2 is YYNGEE. In nucleotides, the CDR3 is TGTGCCAGCAGCGTAAGTCCCCTTCGTCGGGAAGCCCCCGAGACCCAGTACTTC. This encodes CASSVSPLRREAPETQYF.

This clone was found a few times. The chain links TRBV7-9 to TRBJ1-1; no definite D call. Germline CDR1 is SEHNR and CDR2 is FQNEAQ (reference sequence). The CDR3 is 15 residues long. V lost 3 bases to trimming and J lost 1 base, with 12 bases between them. In DNA, the CDR3 is TGTGCCAGCAGCTTTTCCGTTGGCAGGAACACTGAAGCTTTCTTT. Translation gives CASSFSVGRNTEAFF.